What follows describes a single T cell receptor (beta chain). The CDR3 contains 16 residues. CDR1 is LGHDT, CDR2 YNNKEL, per germline (reference sequence). V was cut by 3 bases and J by 2 bases, with 13 bases left in between. Under the authors' procedure: Amplified reference gene primers provided the basis for estimating nucleated cell counts. Data came from immunoSEQ multiplex PCR; TCRdb stores just in-frame clones and leaves some out. Clone size and the V and J calls come from that table; the DNA yielded D and trimming. This table has about 170,000 clones, around four fifths appearing once. This entry comes from a study of blood T cell repertoires in COVID-19. Study-level background: Samples taken during acute and convalescent COVID-19 were collected in the United States, Italy and Spain. Sample material is recorded as cDNA or gDNA derived from T cells, B-cell-depleted T cells, or PBMCs.

This receptor was identified in a woman of 80 years or more with acute or convalescent COVID-19. Sequencing used peripheral blood. The chain couples TRBV3-1 (or the pseudogene TRBV3-2) to TRBJ2-2, with TRBD2 as a possible D gene (5 bases). This CDR3 reads CASSQFSGLNTGELFF. For the CDR3, the DNA is TGTGCCAGCAGCCAGTTCAGCGGACTTAACACCGGGGAGCTGTTTTTT.